This T cell receptor (beta chain) was retrieved from a study of shared clonotypes between healthy human individuals (dated by TCRdb to the early 2020s). General notes on the study: A few men and two women, aged 18 to 49 years, made up the cohort. To increase sequencing depth and limit assay-specific biases, different laboratories used diverse techniques to prepare libraries and sequence TCR repertoires. To estimate repertoire size and how much clonotypes are shared between individuals, the study performed deep sequencing of blood TCR repertoires from about five healthy adults. Each donor's leukapheresis produced roughly between about 0.9 and 9.5 billion PBMCs. For each donor, CD4 naive and CD4 memory were each given three plates, CD8 naive was given two plates, and CD8 memory was given one plate. Summary of the overall study and its limitations: Pairwise subsampling led to the expectation that sequencing depth would affect the degree of clonotype sharing among donors. Sharing across a handful of donors was observed for around 4.8% of naive CD4, 3% to 3.5% of naive CD8, 2.3% of memory CD4, and around 0.4% of memory CD8 clonotypes. Rarefaction of sorted-subset datasets indicated incomplete sequencing despite the large sequencing depth. Compared with non-shared clonotypes, clonotypes shared by all four sorted-subset donors had higher generation probabilities. Sampling was restricted to blood, and TCR repertoires in tissue are likely to differ from TCR repertoires in blood. The genetic and exposure-history diversity represented was limited by the small number of donors. Estimated clonotype richness was generally larger for naive than for memory subsets.

CD8 naive samples consisted of CD45RO-negative cells that were positively selected for CCR7, yielding a CD45RA+CCR7+ population without TemRA cells. Healthy HIV-negative adults with no recently reported acute infections or vaccinations were included as donors. Only Caucasian adults living in Nashville, Tennessee, USA were represented among the donors. Blood was collected by leukapheresis, and PBMCs were isolated by Ficoll-Histopaque density gradient centrifugation and then cryopreserved in liquid nitrogen vapor phase. Purity and quantity of every magnetically sorted T cell population were checked by analytical flow cytometry. Genomic DNA was isolated from each sorted fraction and quantified by UV absorbance on a Nanodrop 2000c. Using the deep immunoSEQ assay, TCR CDR3 regions were amplified from genomic DNA by multiplex PCR. For each cell subset, the extracted genomic DNA was distributed evenly across all wells of several immunoSEQ 96-well plates, and each plate served as one replicate. For sorted subsets, around 200 ng genomic DNA, equal to tens of thousands of T cell genomes, was loaded into each replicate PCR. The purified libraries were quantified using a Qubit 3.0 fluorometer, sized with a Bioanalyzer 2100, and then quantified again using the KAPA Library Quantification kit. A separate single-read 150-cycle Illumina NextSeq 550 flow cell was used to sequence each immunoSEQ 96-well plate. Processing in the source paper ran as follows. Because the immunoSEQ output held only junctional sequences and lacked quality scores, the filtering could not match the filtering applied to full-length reads. To assign V/J genes and CDR3, sequences were annotated against IMGT germline references using PyIR, a Python wrapper for IgBLAST v1.9. Any read was removed if the V/J assignment was weak (E-value above 1e-6), the CDR3 was missing, or the read contained stop codons, out-of-frame junctions, or ambiguous translated residues. V3J clonotypes were defined as sequences sharing an identical inferred V gene, J gene, and CDR3 amino acid sequence. The percentage overlap between two repertoires was calculated by dividing the number of shared unique clonotypes by the size of the smaller repertoire. Repertoire richness was assessed with RTK rarefaction, the Chao1 estimator, and Recon v2.1 estimates of unobserved clonotypes. Generation probabilities were computed with OLGA for all TCRbeta clonotypes obtained by the gDNA method from several donors. The source is immuneACCESS, and TCRdb retained only in-frame sequences with V and J called. Part of the clones is not carried over; for the studies checked, unresolved V genes explain less than half of this, and the remainder is unexplained. That table gives V, J and clone size, and the DNA gave D and trimming. Counted in this sample were about 2 million clones; 85% to 95% of them appeared once. The ten largest clones represent roughly 1% of the sample.

Trimming takes 0 bases from V and 5 bases from J, and the germline ends sit 19 bases apart. As encoded in the germline V gene, CDR1 is SGDLS while CDR2 is YYNGEE. The CDR3 starts with the cysteine, ends with the phenylalanine, and has 17 residues. The only DNA kept is the CDR3, 51 bases in frame from the first base. This clone came up once. No cognate antigen has been identified for it. No base-level quality is on record; no much larger clone is a single base apart. The rearranged chain carries TRBV9 and TRBJ2-3; TRBD2 is a weak D gene call, 6 bases matching. The origin of this receptor is a man younger than 30 in good health. What was sequenced was naive CD8+ T cells sorted from blood. The cell subset or site tag for this specimen amounts to: CD45RA+CCR7+. CDR3 region: CASSVATGGMNVDTQYF. DNA sequence: TGTGCCAGCAGCGTAGCTACTGGCGGGATGAACGTAGATACGCAGTATTTT.